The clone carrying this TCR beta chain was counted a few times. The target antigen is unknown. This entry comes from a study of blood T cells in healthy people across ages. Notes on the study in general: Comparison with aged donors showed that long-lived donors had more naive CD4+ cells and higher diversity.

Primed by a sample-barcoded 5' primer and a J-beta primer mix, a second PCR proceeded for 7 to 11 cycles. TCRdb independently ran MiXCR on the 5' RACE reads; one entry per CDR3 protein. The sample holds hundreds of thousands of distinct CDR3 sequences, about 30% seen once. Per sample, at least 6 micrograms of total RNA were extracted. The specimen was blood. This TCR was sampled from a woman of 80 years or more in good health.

CDR3 in DNA: TGTGCCAGCAGTTCCCGCGGGGGTTTCGGGACAGGGTCTATAGGGAACACTGAAGCTTTCTTT. Amino acids: CASSSRGGFGTGSIGNTEAFF. This chain connects TRBV12-3 or TRBV12-4 to TRBJ1-1; the match to TRBD1 covers 9 bases. The CDR3 length is 21 residues. The J segment lost 1 base and the V segment lost 4 bases, leaving 22 bases of the junction unmatched.